This TCR beta chain comes out of a study of T cell responses to AZD1222 COVID-19 vaccine. The method was immunoSEQ multiplex PCR; TCRdb's version includes in-frame clones alone and lacks a portion of them. The data contain 90,000 to 150,000 clones, about nine tenths of them seen just once; the ten biggest clones take up more than 6%. General study findings and limits: In the spike-specific TCR repertoire, nearly half reportedly target unmutated variant regions. Mapped onto spike, vaccine-associated CD4 TCRs spanned it and were dominant at 160-218 and 743-854. Baseline seropositives among AZD1222 recipients totaled only five to seven. Mostly white British, mostly female donors; authors suggested clonal diversity may be underestimated.

From germline, CDR1 is SGHKS and CDR2 YYEKEE (reference sequence). Trimming left V 4 bases short and J 4 bases short, with 22 bases between. The CDR3 has 17 residues. Worth noting for this clone: The antigen is undetermined.

The V and J genes are TRBV5-5 and TRBJ2-3; TRBD1 might be the D (5 bases). The receptor comes from an adult who received the AZD1222 COVID-19 vaccine. The sample consisted of peripheral blood, taken 28 days after the second AZD1222 dose. The CDR3 protein is CASSPPPLGRAADTQYF. The CDR3 DNA reads TGTGCCAGCAGCCCGCCGCCCCTGGGCAGGGCGGCAGATACGCAGTATTTT.